The 8 T cell receptor beta chains below were found in one sample sequenced in a study of T cell responses to AZD1222 COVID-19 vaccine. TCRdb keeps only in-frame clones here, not all; method: immunoSEQ multiplex PCR. This sample carries around 100,000 clones, approximately 91% of them seen once, and the ten largest clones take more than 1.5%. Sequenced here: peripheral blood, sampled on day 0 of AZD1222 vaccination. All receptors come from an adult in good health.

The V gene is TRBV30, the J gene TRBJ1-1, with TRBD1 as a possible D gene (5 bases). Trimming stripped 5 bases from V and 1 base from J, with 11 bases between. This CDR3 is 13 amino acids long. Germline-derived CDR1 and CDR2 are GTSNPN and SVGIG (reference sequence). CDR3 sequence reads: CAWELGPNTEAFF. DNA for the CDR3: TGTGCCTGGGAGCTGGGGCCGAACACTGAAGCTTTCTTT.

This clone was seen only once. The chain uses TRBV27 and TRBJ1-1; D remains unclear. The V gene lost 1 base and the J gene lost 1 base, with 4 bases spanning the gap. CDR1 is MNHEY and CDR2 is SMNVEV in the germline V gene (reference sequence). The CDR3 runs 13 residues. The CDR3: CASSLWQNTEAFF. The CDR3 DNA is TGTGCCAGCAGTTTATGGCAGAACACTGAAGCTTTCTTT.

The V gene is TRBV18, the J gene TRBJ1-2; 10 bases are a match to TRBD1. Germline-derived CDR1 and CDR2 are KGHSH and LQKENI. There are 13 residues in the CDR3. V shed 6 bases, J shed 6 bases, and the junction held 4 bases outside the gene matches. The CDR3 region is CASSSGTGDGYTF. The DNA for the CDR3 is TGTGCCAGCTCGTCCGGGACAGGGGATGGCTACACCTTC.

The CDR3 spells CASSRCRPHNEQFF. The CDR3 nucleotides read TGTGCCAGCAGCAGATGCCGACCACACAATGAGCAGTTCTTC. The chain has TRBV21-1 and TRBJ2-1. TRBV21-1 is listed as a pseudogene. This CDR3 is built from 14 residues.

The chain couples TRBV18 to TRBJ1-3, with 7 bases matching TRBD1. This CDR3 has 13 amino acids. With 4 bases clipped from V and 5 bases from J, the junction kept 2 bases outside the gene matches. Germline CDR1 is KGHSH and CDR2 is LQKENI. This CDR3 is CASSLGQRNTIYF. For the CDR3, the DNA is TGTGCCAGCTCACTGGGACAGCGAAACACCATATATTTT.

The gene calls are TRBV7-2 and TRBJ2-3, with D unresolved. The CDR3 loop spans 14 amino acids. V gave up 11 bases and J gave up 3 bases, with 18 bases separating them. CDR1 is SGHTA, CDR2 FQGNSA, per germline. The CDR3 DNA sequence: TGTGCCCGAAGGCCCCCAAGGCGAACAGATACGCAGTATTTT. Protein sequence: CARRPPRRTDTQYF.

The chain recombines TRBV13 with TRBJ1-6; D unresolved. The V gene's germline CDR1 is PRHDT and CDR2 FYEKMQ (reference sequence). V dropped 4 bases and J dropped 8 bases, with 15 bases sitting between them. The CDR3 is made up of 15 amino acids. CDR3 protein: CASSSRPSLHSPLHF. The CDR3, as DNA: TGTGCCAGCAGCTCTCGCCCATCGCTTCATTCACCCCTCCACTTT.

The CDR3 region has the DNA TGTGCCAGCAGCGTCACCGGGACTAGACCGACAAGGGAGCAGTTCTTC. Translation: CASSVTGTRPTREQFF. The chain employs TRBV7-2 and TRBJ2-1; TRBD2 agrees at 8 bases. CDR1 SGHTA and CDR2 FQGNSA come from the germline V gene. The CDR3 is 16 amino acids. The V segment lost 5 bases and the J segment 10 bases; nucleotides outside the gene matches: 16.